Listed below are T cell receptor beta chains from one sample, sequenced in a study of shared clonotypes between healthy human individuals. Repertoires were generated with immunoSEQ multiplex PCR, while TCRdb's copy carries only in-frame clones and drops some. The repertoire holds a few million clones, with 85% to 95% as singletons. The sample taken for sequencing was naive CD4+ T cells from PBMCs. These receptors were taken from a man aged 18 to 30 in good health. Some clones in this sample may be carry-over from other donors' samples. Each CDR3 is given with its conserved first and last residue. D genes are given only for firm matches. Clone size is given for some rows only: seen once, a few or many times, or a class if the clone is expanded.

clone_size: NA; v_call: TRBV25-1; d_call: TRBD1; j_call: TRBJ1-4; cdr3_aa: CASSPTPGTGREKLFF; cdr3_nt: TGTGCCAGCAGCCCGACCCCCGGGACAGGGCGTGAAAAACTGTTTTTT
clone_size: once; v_call: TRBV11-2; d_call: NA; j_call: TRBJ2-1; cdr3_aa: CASSLSLGSEQFF; cdr3_nt: TGTGCCAGCAGCTTATCCCTGGGAAGTGAGCAGTTCTTC
clone_size: NA; v_call: TRBV5-6; d_call: TRBD1; j_call: TRBJ2-3; cdr3_aa: CASSHNLFRTGFPDTQYF; cdr3_nt: TGTGCCAGCAGCCACAACCTCTTCAGGACAGGGTTCCCAGATACGCAGTATTTT
clone_size: NA; v_call: TRBV28; d_call: NA; j_call: TRBJ1-3; cdr3_aa: CASRVFASGNTIYF; cdr3_nt: TGTGCCAGCAGAGTTTTTGCCTCTGGAAACACCATATATTTT
clone_size: NA; v_call: TRBV28; d_call: NA; j_call: TRBJ1-5; cdr3_aa: CASTASGNQPQHF; cdr3_nt: TGTGCCAGCACCGCATCGGGTAATCAGCCCCAGCATTTT
clone_size: once; v_call: TRBV5-6; d_call: NA; j_call: TRBJ2-7; cdr3_aa: CASSLARIYEQYF; cdr3_nt: TGTGCCAGCAGCTTGGCGCGGATCTACGAGCAGTACTTC
clone_size: NA; v_call: TRBV18; d_call: NA; j_call: TRBJ2-5; cdr3_aa: CASSSLGVQETQYF; cdr3_nt: TGTGCCAGCTCATCCCTAGGGGTCCAAGAGACCCAGTACTTC
clone_size: once; v_call: TRBV19; d_call: TRBD1; j_call: TRBJ1-5; cdr3_aa: CASNRGPGQGSSSNQPQHF; cdr3_nt: TGTGCCAGTAATCGAGGACCGGGACAGGGTAGCAGTAGCAATCAGCCCCAGCATTTT
clone_size: NA; v_call: TRBV5-1; d_call: NA; j_call: TRBJ2-6; cdr3_aa: CASNFAGANVLTF; cdr3_nt: TGCGCCAGCAACTTTGCTGGGGCCAACGTCCTGACTTTC
clone_size: NA; v_call: TRBV7-2; d_call: NA; j_call: TRBJ2-5; cdr3_aa: CASSLVRESWETQYF; cdr3_nt: TGTGCCAGCAGCTTAGTACGGGAGAGTTGGGAGACCCAGTACTTC
clone_size: NA; v_call: TRBV4-3; d_call: NA; j_call: TRBJ2-3; cdr3_aa: CASSQDRGTDTQYF; cdr3_nt: TGCGCCAGCAGCCAAGACAGGGGAACAGATACGCAGTATTTT
clone_size: NA; v_call: TRBV6-5; d_call: TRBD2; j_call: TRBJ2-7; cdr3_aa: CASSSSGTRVVYEQYF; cdr3_nt: TGTGCCAGCAGTTCATCCGGGACTAGAGTTGTCTACGAGCAGTACTTC
clone_size: NA; v_call: TRBV7-9; d_call: TRBD1; j_call: TRBJ2-3; cdr3_aa: CASRSDRGSTDTQYF; cdr3_nt: TGTGCCAGCAGGTCCGACAGGGGTAGCACAGATACGCAGTATTTT
clone_size: NA; v_call: TRBV6-5; d_call: NA; j_call: TRBJ1-4; cdr3_aa: CASFPRQALNEKLFF; cdr3_nt: TGTGCTTCGTTTCCCCGACAGGCCCTTAATGAAAAACTGTTTTTT
clone_size: NA; v_call: TRBV12-5; d_call: NA; j_call: TRBJ2-5; cdr3_aa: CASGTGETQYF; cdr3_nt: TGTGCTAGTGGAACTGGAGAGACCCAGTACTTC
clone_size: NA; v_call: TRBV28; d_call: TRBD1; j_call: TRBJ2-5; cdr3_aa: CASGQGGQETQYF; cdr3_nt: TGTGCCAGTGGACAGGGGGGCCAAGAGACCCAGTACTTC
clone_size: NA; v_call: TRBV7-9; d_call: TRBD1; j_call: TRBJ2-7; cdr3_aa: CASSLLRTGREQYF; cdr3_nt: TGTGCCAGCAGCTTACTTAGGACAGGGCGAGAGCAGTACTTC
clone_size: once; v_call: TRBV5-1; d_call: NA; j_call: TRBJ2-2; cdr3_aa: CASSIYTGELFF; cdr3_nt: TGCGCCAGCAGCATTTACACCGGGGAGCTGTTTTTT
clone_size: NA; v_call: TRBV5-1; d_call: TRBD1; j_call: TRBJ1-2; cdr3_aa: CASSSSGTGSPYGYTF; cdr3_nt: TGCGCCAGCAGCTCGTCCGGGACAGGGTCACCGTATGGCTACACCTTC
clone_size: few; v_call: TRBV9; d_call: NA; j_call: TRBJ1-1; cdr3_aa: CASSVDGATNTEAFF; cdr3_nt: TGTGCCAGCAGCGTAGACGGAGCAACGAACACTGAAGCTTTCTTT
clone_size: NA; v_call: TRBV7-2; d_call: NA; j_call: TRBJ1-3; cdr3_aa: CASSSRGPAAGNTIYF; cdr3_nt: TGTGCCAGCAGCTCCAGGGGCCCAGCGGCTGGAAACACCATATATTTT
clone_size: few; v_call: TRBV4-1; d_call: TRBD1; j_call: TRBJ1-5; cdr3_aa: CASSQIRDRGQPQHF; cdr3_nt: TGCGCCAGCAGCCAAATCCGGGACAGGGGACAGCCCCAGCATTTT
clone_size: few; v_call: TRBV4-1; d_call: NA; j_call: TRBJ1-4; cdr3_aa: CASSQFMNLLFF; cdr3_nt: TGCGCCAGCAGCCAATTTATGAACCTTCTGTTTTTT
clone_size: once; v_call: TRBV9; d_call: TRBD2; j_call: TRBJ2-7; cdr3_aa: CASSELAISYEQYF; cdr3_nt: TGTGCCAGCAGCGAACTAGCGATCTCCTACGAGCAGTACTTC
clone_size: NA; v_call: TRBV5-4; d_call: TRBD1; j_call: TRBJ2-7; cdr3_aa: CASRQQGSAYEQYF; cdr3_nt: TGTGCCAGCCGCCAACAGGGGTCGGCCTACGAGCAGTACTTC
clone_size: once; v_call: TRBV11-3; d_call: TRBD2; j_call: TRBJ2-5; cdr3_aa: CASSLGLAGGQETQYF; cdr3_nt: TGTGCCAGCAGCCTAGGACTAGCGGGCGGGCAAGAGACCCAGTACTTC
clone_size: NA; v_call: TRBV7-2; d_call: TRBD2; j_call: TRBJ2-3; cdr3_aa: CASSLLGLAGVPTDTQYF; cdr3_nt: TGTGCCAGCAGCTTACTCGGACTAGCGGGAGTACCCACAGATACGCAGTATTTT
clone_size: NA; v_call: TRBV7-2; d_call: NA; j_call: TRBJ1-4; cdr3_aa: CASSFLGSEKLFF; cdr3_nt: TGTGCCAGCAGCTTTCTGGGAAGTGAAAAACTGTTTTTT
clone_size: NA; v_call: TRBV5-1; d_call: NA; j_call: TRBJ2-1; cdr3_aa: CASSLADRLVNEQFF; cdr3_nt: TGCGCCAGCAGCTTGGCCGACAGGTTGGTAAATGAGCAGTTCTTC